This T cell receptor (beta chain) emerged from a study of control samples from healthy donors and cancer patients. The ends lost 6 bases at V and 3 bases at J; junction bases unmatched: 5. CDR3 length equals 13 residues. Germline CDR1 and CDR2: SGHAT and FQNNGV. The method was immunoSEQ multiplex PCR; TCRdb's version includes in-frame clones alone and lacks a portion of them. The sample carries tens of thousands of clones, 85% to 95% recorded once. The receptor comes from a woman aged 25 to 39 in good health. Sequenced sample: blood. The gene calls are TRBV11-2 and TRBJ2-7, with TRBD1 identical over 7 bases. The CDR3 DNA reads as TGTGCCAGCAGACAAACAGGGGACTACGAGCAGTACTTC. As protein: CASRQTGDYEQYF. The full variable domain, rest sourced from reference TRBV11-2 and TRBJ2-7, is EAGVAQSPRYKIIEKRQSVAFWCNPISGHATLYWYQQILGQGPKLLIQFQNNGVVDDSQLPKDRFSAERLKGVDSTLKIQPAKLEDSAVYLCASRQTGDYEQYFGPGTRLTVT.